These 11 T cell receptor beta chains originate from one sample sequenced in a study of T-cell reconstitution after alpha-beta-depleted transplantation in children. For TCRbeta, the library was prepared with unique molecular identifiers. One entry per CDR3 protein, called by TCRdb with MiXCR from the PCR reads. The sample contains about 460,000 distinct CDR3 sequences, 10% of which appear only once. The source material was PBMCs, sampled before TCRalphabeta/CD19-depleted stem cell transplant. The source is a child aged 2-15 years with inherited bone marrow failure, due to receive a stem cell transplant.

The V and J genes are TRBV29-1 and TRBJ2-3, with D perhaps TRBD1 (6 bases). Germline V gene sequence: CDR1 SQVTM, CDR2 ANQGSEA. The germline V and J ends were trimmed by 7 bases and 2 bases, with 13 bases remaining between them. This CDR3 has 13 residues. The CDR3 region has the DNA TGCAGCGCACACACAGGGTACACAGATACGCAGTATTTT. Amino acid sequence: CSAHTGYTDTQYF.

This clonotype has at least ten counts. J is TRBJ2-7 and V is TRBV12-3 or TRBV12-4, with 11 bases lining up with TRBD2. The CDR3 loop spans 15 amino acids. Germline trimming cut 3 bases from V and 5 bases from J; bases unmatched to any gene: 6. The CDR3 here is CASSFPASGRHEQYF. The CDR3 DNA reads TGTGCCAGCAGTTTTCCCGCTAGCGGGAGGCACGAGCAGTACTTC.

This clonotype was seen ten or more times. The J gene is TRBJ2-5, the V gene TRBV12-3 or TRBV12-4; D unresolved. CDR3 length: 13 residues. V was shortened by 3 bases and J by 3 bases, with 8 bases between the two germline ends. CDR3 loop: CASSFRSEETQYF. DNA for the CDR3: TGTGCCAGCAGTTTTAGGAGCGAAGAGACCCAGTACTTC.

This clonotype was detected only once. This clone may be a read error of a much larger clone one base away. Likely a read error: the CDR3 ends without its conserved phenylalanine or tryptophan. V is TRBV7-9 and J is TRBJ2-7; possibly TRBD2 for D (5 bases). The CDR3 runs 13 residues. Looked up from germline, CDR1 is SEHNR and CDR2 is FQNEAQ (reference sequence). With 3 bases removed from V and 7 bases from J, the gap between germline ends came to 13 bases. The CDR3 bases are TGTGCCAGCAGCTTCGGCTTTCCGGGGGAGCAGTACTTA. Amino acid sequence: CASSFGFPGEQYL.

This clonotype was found a few times. The V gene is TRBV29-1, the J gene TRBJ2-2; maybe TRBD2 (6 bases). The CDR3 is made up of 15 amino acids. Trimming stripped 0 bases from V and 0 bases from J, with 8 bases between. Germline CDR1 is SQVTM and CDR2 is ANQGSEA. The CDR3 loop is CSVEDAGSNTGELFF. CDR3 bases: TGCAGCGTTGAAGACGCGGGGTCGAACACCGGGGAGCTGTTTTTT.

In this sample, this clonotype turned up a few times. This chain links TRBV6-5 with TRBJ2-1; D is perhaps TRBD1 (6 bases). The CDR3 contains 14 residues. V gave up 2 bases and J gave up 9 bases, with 14 bases separating them. Germline loops: CDR1 MNHEY, CDR2 SVGAGI. The CDR3 here is CASSYGGDWAEQFF. The CDR3 DNA sequence: TGTGCCAGCAGTTACGGGGGCGACTGGGCTGAGCAGTTCTTC.

The sample holds many counts of this clonotype. The chain is built from TRBV7-2 and TRBJ2-7, with 7 bases aligning to TRBD2. This CDR3 has 14 amino acids. The V segment lost 1 base and the J segment 5 bases; nucleotides outside the gene matches: 5. Per the germline V gene, CDR1 is SGHTA and CDR2 is FQGNSA. The CDR3 region is CASSLVREPHEQYF. CDR3 nucleotides: TGTGCCAGCAGCTTAGTGCGGGAGCCCCACGAGCAGTACTTC.

This clonotype was counted at least ten times. J is TRBJ1-1 and V is TRBV7-2, with 8 bases that match TRBD1. This CDR3 spans 13 amino acids. Germline V gene sequence: CDR1 SGHTA, CDR2 FQGNSA. With 2 bases clipped from V and 5 bases from J, the junction kept 1 base outside the gene matches. The CDR3 bases are TGTGCCAGCAGCTTACAGGGGGCGACTGAAGCTTTCTTT. It encodes CASSLQGATEAFF.

Concerning this clonotype itself: A single base separates this from a much larger clone, so it may be a read error. This chain connects TRBV20-1 to TRBJ2-2; 8 bases line up with TRBD2. Germline loops: CDR1 DFQATT, CDR2 SNEGSKA (reference sequence). The CDR3 runs to 13 residues. V lost 8 bases to trimming and J lost 8 bases; unmatched junction nucleotides: 10. The CDR3 DNA sequence: TGCAGTACCAGTAGCGGGGTAGGGGGGGAGCTGTTTTTT. It yields the protein CSTSSGVGGELFF.

This clonotype was counted ten times or more. The rearrangement links TRBV7-6 to TRBJ1-5; 8 bases fit TRBD1. Germline assignment: CDR1 SGHVS and CDR2 FNYEAQ. The CDR3 is 15 residues long. After removal of 2 bases from V and 5 bases from J, the junction contained 5 bases not matched to a gene. CDR3 in amino acids: CASSLFSGQDQPQHF. The CDR3 bases are TGTGCCAGCAGCTTATTCTCGGGACAGGATCAGCCCCAGCATTTT.

This clonotype was seen repeatedly, ten times or more. The chain combines TRBV7-9 with TRBJ2-1; 12 bases line up with TRBD2. Germline CDR1 SEHNR, CDR2 FQNEAQ (reference sequence). The CDR3 length is 15 residues. J gave up 7 bases and V 5 bases, and 6 bases lay outside the gene matches. The CDR3: CASSTGLAGLNEQFF. CDR3 DNA sequence: TGTGCCAGCAGCACAGGACTAGCGGGATTAAATGAGCAGTTCTTC.